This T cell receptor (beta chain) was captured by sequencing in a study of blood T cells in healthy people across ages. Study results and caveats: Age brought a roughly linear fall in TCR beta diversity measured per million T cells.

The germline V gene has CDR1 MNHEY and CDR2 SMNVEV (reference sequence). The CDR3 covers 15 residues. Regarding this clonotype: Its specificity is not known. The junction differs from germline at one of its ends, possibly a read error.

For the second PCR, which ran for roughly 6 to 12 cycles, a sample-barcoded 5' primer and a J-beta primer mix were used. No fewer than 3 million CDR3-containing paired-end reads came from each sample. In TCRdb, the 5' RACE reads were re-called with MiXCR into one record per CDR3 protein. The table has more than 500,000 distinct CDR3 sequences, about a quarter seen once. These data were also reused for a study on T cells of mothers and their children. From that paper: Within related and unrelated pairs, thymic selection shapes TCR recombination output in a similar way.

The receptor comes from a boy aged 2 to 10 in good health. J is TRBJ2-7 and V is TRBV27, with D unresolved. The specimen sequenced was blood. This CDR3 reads CASTLPANPPCEQYF. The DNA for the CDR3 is TGTGCCAGCACTTTACCCGCTAACCCCCCTTGCGAGCAGTACTTC.